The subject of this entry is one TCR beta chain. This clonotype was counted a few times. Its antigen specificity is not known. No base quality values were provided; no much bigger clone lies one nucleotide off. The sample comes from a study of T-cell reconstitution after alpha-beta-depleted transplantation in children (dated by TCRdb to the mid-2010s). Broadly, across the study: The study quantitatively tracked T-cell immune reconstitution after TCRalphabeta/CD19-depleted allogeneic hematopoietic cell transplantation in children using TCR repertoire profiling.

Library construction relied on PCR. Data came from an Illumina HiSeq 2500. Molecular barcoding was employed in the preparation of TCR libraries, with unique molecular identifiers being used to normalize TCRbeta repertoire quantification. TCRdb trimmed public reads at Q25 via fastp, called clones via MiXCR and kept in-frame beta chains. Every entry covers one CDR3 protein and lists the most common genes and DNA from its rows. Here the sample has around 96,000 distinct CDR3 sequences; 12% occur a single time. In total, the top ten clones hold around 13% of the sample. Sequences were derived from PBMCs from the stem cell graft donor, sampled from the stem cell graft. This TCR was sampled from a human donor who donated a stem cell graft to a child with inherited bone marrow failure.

The sequence in DNA is TGTGCCAGCAGTTACCCCTACCGACAGTACACCGGGGAGCTGTTTTTT. Translated, it reads CASSYPYRQYTGELFF. In this chain, TRBV6-2 or TRBV6-3 is recombined with TRBJ2-2, with a weak D call of TRBD1 (5 bases match). The V end loses 2 bases and the J end loses 3 bases, and a stretch of 13 bases separates them. The CDR3 goes from the cysteine to the phenylalanine over 16 residues. Of the read, only the CDR3 DNA is kept; its 48 bases are in frame from base 1. CDR1 and CDR2 were assigned from the germline V gene as MNHEY and SVGEGT.